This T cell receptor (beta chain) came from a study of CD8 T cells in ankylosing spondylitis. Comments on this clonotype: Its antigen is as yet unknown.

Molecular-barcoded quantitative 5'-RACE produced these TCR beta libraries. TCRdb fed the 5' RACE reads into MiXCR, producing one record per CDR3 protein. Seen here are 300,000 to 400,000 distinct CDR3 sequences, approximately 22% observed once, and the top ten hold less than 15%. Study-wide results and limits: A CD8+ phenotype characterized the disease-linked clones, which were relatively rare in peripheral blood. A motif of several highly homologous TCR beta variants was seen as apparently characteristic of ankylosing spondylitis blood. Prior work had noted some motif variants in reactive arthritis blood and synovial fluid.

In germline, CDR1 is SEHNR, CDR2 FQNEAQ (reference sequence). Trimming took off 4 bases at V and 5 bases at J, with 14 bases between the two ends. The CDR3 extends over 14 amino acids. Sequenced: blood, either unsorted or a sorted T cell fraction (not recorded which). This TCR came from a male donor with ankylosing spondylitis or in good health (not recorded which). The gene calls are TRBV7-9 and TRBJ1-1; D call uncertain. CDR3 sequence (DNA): TGTGCCAGCAGCTCCGGCCTTGGGGAAACTGAAGCTTTCTTT. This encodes CASSSGLGETEAFF. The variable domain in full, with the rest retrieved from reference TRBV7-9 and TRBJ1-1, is DTGVSQNPRHKITKRGQNVTFRCDPISEHNRLYWYRQTLGQGPEFLTYFQNEAQLEKSRLLSDRFSAERPKGSFSTLEIQRTEQGDSAMYLCASSSGLGETEAFFGQGTRLTVV.